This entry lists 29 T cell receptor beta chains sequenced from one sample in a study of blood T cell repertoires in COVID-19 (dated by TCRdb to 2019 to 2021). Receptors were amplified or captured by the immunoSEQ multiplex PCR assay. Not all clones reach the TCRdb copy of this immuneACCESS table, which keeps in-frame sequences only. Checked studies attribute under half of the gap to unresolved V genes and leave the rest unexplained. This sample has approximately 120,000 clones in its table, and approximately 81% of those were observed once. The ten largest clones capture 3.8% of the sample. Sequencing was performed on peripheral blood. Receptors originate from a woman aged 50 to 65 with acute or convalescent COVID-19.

In DNA, the CDR3 is TGCGCCAGCAGCCAAGTGGGTTTGGCGGGGGACACAGATACGCAGTATTTT. It is translated as CASSQVGLAGDTDTQYF. The chain links TRBV4-1 to TRBJ2-3; TRBD2 matches 7 bases. Germline trimming cut 1 base from V and 2 bases from J; bases unmatched to any gene: 9. The CDR3 runs 17 residues. CDR1 MGHRA and CDR2 YSYEKL come from the germline V gene.

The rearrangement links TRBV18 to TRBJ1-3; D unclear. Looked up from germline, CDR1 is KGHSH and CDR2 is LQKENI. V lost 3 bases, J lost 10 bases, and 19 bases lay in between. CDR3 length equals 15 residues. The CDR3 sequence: CASSPNTGSRTTIYF. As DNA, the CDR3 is TGTGCCAGCTCACCTAACACGGGTTCCCGAACGACCATATATTTT.

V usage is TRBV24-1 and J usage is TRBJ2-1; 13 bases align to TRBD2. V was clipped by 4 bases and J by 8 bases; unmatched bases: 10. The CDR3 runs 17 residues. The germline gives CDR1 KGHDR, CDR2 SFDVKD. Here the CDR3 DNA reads TGTGCCACCAGTGACATGTTGACTAGCGGGAGGAGGGATGAGCAGTTCTTC. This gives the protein CATSDMLTSGRRDEQFF.

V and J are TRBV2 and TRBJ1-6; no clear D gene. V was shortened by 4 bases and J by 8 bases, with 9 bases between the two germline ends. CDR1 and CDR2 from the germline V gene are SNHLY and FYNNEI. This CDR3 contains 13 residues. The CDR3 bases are TGTGCCAGCAGTGTAGTCGGGGATTCACCCCTCCACTTT. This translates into CASSVVGDSPLHF.

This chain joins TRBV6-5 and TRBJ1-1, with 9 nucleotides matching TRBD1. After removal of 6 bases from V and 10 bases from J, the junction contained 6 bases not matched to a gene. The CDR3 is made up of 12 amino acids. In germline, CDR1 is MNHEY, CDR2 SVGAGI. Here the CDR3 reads CASRGQGSGAFF. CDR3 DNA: TGTGCCAGCAGGGGACAGGGTAGCGGAGCTTTCTTT.

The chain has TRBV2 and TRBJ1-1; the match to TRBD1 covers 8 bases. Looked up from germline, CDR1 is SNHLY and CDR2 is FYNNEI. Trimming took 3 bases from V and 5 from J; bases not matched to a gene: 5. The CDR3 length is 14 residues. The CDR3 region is CASSDQGARTEAFF. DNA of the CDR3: TGTGCCAGCAGTGATCAGGGGGCGCGGACTGAAGCTTTCTTT.

CDR3 bases: TGTGCCAGCACCGCTTACCAGGGGGCGGGATCACCCCTCCACTTT. It specifies CASTAYQGAGSPLHF. The chain uses TRBV5-5 and TRBJ1-6; 8 nucleotides align to TRBD1. The ends lost 6 bases at V and 10 bases at J; junction bases unmatched: 12. The CDR3 length is 15 residues. Germline V gene sequence: CDR1 SGHKS, CDR2 YYEKEE (reference sequence).

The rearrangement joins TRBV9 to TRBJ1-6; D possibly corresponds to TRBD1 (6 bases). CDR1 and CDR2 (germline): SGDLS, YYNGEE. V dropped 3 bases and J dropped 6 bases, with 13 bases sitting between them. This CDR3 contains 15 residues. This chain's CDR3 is CASSGGTGPNSPLHF. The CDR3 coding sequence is TGTGCCAGCAGCGGGGGAACAGGGCCTAATTCACCCCTCCACTTT.

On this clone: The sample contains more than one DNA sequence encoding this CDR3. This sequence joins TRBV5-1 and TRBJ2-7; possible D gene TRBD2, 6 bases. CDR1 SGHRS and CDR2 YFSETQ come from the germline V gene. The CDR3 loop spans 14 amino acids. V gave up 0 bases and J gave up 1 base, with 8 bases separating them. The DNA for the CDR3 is TGCGCCAGCAGCTTGGGCGGGGCTTCCTACGAGCAGTACTTC. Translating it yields CASSLGGASYEQYF.

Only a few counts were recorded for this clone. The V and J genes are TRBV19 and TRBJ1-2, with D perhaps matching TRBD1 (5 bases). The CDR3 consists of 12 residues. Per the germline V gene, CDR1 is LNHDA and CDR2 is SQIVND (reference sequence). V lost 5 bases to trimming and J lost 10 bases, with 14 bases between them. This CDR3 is CASSPGISVYTF. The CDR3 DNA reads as TGTGCCAGTAGTCCAGGGATCAGCGTCTACACCTTC.

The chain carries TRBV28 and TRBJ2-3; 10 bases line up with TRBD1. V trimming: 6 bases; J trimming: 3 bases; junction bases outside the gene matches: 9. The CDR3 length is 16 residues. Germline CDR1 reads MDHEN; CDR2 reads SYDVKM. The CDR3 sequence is CASRLEDRGQTDTQYF. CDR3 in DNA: TGTGCCAGCAGACTGGAAGACAGGGGGCAGACAGATACGCAGTATTTT.

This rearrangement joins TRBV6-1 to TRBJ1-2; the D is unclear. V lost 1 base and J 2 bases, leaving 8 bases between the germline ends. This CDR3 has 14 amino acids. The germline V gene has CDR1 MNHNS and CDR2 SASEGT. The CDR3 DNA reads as TGTGCCAGCAGTGAAGGGACGGGGAACTATGGCTACACCTTC. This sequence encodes CASSEGTGNYGYTF.

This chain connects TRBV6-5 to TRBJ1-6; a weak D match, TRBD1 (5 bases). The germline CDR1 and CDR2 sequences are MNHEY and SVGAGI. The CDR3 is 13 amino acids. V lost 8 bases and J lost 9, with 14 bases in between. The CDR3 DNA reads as TGTGCCAGCGTACAGGTTCTGGGTTCACCCCTCCACTTT. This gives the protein CASVQVLGSPLHF.

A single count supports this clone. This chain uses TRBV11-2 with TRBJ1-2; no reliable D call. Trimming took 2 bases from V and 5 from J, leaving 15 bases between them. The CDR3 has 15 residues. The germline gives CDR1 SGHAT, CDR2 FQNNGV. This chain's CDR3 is CASSLLHEDLYGYTF. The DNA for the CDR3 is TGTGCCAGCAGCTTACTACATGAGGATCTTTATGGCTACACCTTC. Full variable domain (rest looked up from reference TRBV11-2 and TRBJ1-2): EAGVAQSPRYKIIEKRQSVAFWCNPISGHATLYWYQQILGQGPKLLIQFQNNGVVDDSQLPKDRFSAERLKGVDSTLKIQPAKLEDSAVYLCASSLLHEDLYGYTFGSGTRLTVV.

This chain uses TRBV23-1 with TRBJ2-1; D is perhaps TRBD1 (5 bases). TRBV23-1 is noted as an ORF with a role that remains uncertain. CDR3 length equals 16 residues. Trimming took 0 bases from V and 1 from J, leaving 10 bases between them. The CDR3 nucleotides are TGCGCCAGCAGTCAATCTAAGGGGTGGTCCTACAATGAGCAGTTCTTC. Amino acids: CASSQSKGWSYNEQFF.

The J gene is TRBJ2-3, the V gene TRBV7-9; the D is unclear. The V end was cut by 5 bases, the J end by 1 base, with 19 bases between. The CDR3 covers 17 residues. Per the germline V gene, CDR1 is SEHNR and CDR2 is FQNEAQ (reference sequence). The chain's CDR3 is CASSRFLDPPGTDTQYF. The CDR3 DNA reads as TGTGCCAGCAGCCGATTCCTAGACCCGCCAGGCACAGATACGCAGTATTTT. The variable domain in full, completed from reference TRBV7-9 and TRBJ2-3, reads DTGVSQNPRHKITKRGQNVTFRCDPISEHNRLYWYRQTLGQGPEFLTYFQNEAQLEKSRLLSDRFSAERPKGSFSTLEIQRTEQGDSAMYLCASSRFLDPPGTDTQYFGPGTRLTVL.

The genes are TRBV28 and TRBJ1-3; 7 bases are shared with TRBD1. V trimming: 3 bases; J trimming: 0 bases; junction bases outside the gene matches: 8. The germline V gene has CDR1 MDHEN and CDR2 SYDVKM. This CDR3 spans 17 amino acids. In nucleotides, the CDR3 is TGTGCCAGCAGTTTGGGGACAGCTACGTACTCTGGAAACACCATATATTTT. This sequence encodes CASSLGTATYSGNTIYF.

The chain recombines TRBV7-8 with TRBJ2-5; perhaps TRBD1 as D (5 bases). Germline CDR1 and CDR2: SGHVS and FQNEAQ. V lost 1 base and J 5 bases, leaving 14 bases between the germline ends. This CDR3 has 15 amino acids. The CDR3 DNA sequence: TGTGCCAGCAGCTTAGTTTCAGGGCTGGGGGAGACCCAGTACTTC. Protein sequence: CASSLVSGLGETQYF.

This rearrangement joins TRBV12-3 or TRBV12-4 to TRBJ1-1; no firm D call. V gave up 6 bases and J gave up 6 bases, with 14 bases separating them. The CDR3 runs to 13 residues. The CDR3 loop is CASSPSEAAEAFF. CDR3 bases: TGTGCCAGCAGCCCCTCGGAGGCCGCTGAAGCTTTCTTT.

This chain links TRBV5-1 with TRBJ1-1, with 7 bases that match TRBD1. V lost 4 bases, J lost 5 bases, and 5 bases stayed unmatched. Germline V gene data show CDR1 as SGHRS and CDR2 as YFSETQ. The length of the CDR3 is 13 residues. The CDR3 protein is CASSQTGHTEAFF. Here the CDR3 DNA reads TGCGCCAGCAGCCAGACAGGGCATACTGAAGCTTTCTTT.

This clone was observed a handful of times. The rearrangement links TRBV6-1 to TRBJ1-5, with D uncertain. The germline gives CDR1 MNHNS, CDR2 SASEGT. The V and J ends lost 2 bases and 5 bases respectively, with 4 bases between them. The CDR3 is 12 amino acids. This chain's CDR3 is CASSETYQPQHF. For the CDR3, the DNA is TGTGCCAGCAGTGAAACTTATCAGCCCCAGCATTTT.

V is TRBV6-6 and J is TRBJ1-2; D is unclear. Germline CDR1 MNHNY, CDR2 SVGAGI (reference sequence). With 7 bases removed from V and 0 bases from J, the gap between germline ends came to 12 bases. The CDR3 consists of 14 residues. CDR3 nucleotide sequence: TGTGCCAGCAAGAGCAGTCTAGCTAACTATGGCTACACCTTC. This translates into CASKSSLANYGYTF.

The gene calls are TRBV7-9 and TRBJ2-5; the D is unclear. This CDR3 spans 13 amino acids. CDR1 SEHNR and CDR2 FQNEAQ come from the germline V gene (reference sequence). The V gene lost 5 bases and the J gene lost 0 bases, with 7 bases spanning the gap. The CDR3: CASSTRNQETQYF. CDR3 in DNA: TGTGCCAGCAGCACCAGGAACCAAGAGACCCAGTACTTC.

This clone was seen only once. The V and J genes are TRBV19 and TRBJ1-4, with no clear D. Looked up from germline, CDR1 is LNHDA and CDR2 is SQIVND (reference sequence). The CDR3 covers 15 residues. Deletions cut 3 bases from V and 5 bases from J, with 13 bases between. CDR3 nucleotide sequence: TGTGCCAGTAGTATGGTGGCAGTTCCAAATGAAAAACTGTTTTTT. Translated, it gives CASSMVAVPNEKLFF.

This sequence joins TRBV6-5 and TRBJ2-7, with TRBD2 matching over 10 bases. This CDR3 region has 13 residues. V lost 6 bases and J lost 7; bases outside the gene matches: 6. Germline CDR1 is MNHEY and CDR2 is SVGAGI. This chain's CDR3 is CASRASGREEQYF. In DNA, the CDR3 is TGTGCCAGCAGGGCTAGCGGGAGAGAAGAGCAGTACTTC.

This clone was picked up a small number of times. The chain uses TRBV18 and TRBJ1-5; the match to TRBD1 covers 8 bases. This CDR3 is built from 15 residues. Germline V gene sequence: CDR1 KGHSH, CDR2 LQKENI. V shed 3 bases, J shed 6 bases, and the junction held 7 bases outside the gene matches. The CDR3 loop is CASSPSGGGGQPQHF. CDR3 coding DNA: TGTGCCAGCTCACCGTCAGGGGGCGGAGGTCAGCCCCAGCATTTT. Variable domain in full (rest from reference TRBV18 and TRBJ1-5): NAGVMQNPRHLVRRRGQEARLRCSPMKGHSHVYWYRQLPEEGLKFMVYLQKENIIDESGMPKERFSAEFPKEGPSILRIQQVVRGDSAAYFCASSPSGGGGQPQHFGDGTRLSIL.

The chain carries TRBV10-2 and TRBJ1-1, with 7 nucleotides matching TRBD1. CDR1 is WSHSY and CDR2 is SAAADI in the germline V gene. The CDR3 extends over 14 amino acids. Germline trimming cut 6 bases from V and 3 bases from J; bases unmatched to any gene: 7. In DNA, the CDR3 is TGCGCCAGCAGGACGGACAGGACCCACACTGAAGCTTTCTTT. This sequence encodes CASRTDRTHTEAFF.

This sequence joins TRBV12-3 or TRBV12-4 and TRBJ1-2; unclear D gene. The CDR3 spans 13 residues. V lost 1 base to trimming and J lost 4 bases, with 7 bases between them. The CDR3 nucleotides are TGTGCCAGCAGTTTAGGAGGGCTCTATGGCTACACCTTC. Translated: CASSLGGLYGYTF.

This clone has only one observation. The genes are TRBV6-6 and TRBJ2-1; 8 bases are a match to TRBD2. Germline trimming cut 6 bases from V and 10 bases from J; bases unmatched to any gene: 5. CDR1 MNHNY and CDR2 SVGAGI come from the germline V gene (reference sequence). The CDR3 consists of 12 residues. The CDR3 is CASSQTSDEQFF. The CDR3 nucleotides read TGTGCCAGCAGCCAGACTAGCGACGAGCAGTTCTTC.